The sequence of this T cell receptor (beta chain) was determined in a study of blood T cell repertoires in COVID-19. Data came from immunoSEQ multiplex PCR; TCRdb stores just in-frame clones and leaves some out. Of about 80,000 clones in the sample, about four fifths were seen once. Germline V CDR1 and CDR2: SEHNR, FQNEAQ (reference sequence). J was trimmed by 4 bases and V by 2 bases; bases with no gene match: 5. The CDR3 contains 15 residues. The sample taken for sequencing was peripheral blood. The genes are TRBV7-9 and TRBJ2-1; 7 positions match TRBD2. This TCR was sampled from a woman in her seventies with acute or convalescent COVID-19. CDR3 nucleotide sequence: TGTGCCAGCAGCTTATGGCGGGAGCCTTACAATGAGCAGTTCTTC. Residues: CASSLWREPYNEQFF.